Sequencing of this TCR beta chain was carried out in a study of siplizumab effects on memory and regulatory T cells. Study-wide points: Alloreactive sequences traceable to unstimulated CD4+ memory cells were significantly reduced by siplizumab.

CDR3 length: 13 amino acids. V lost 5 bases and J 3 bases, leaving 8 bases between the germline ends. Germline V gene data show CDR1 as MNHEY and CDR2 as SVGAGI. Assaying covered about 10^5 TCR templates per sample. Using immunoSEQ multiplex PCR, the repertoire was profiled, and TCRdb retains in-frame clones only, with some absent. The table lists tens of thousands of clones, about 98% of them singletons, with approximately 1% in the top ten. In the case of this clone: Its antigen remains unidentified.

Sequencing used naive CD8+ T cells sorted from blood. This rearrangement joins TRBV6-5 to TRBJ1-5, with D unresolved. This clonotype was sampled from a human donor in good health. CDR3 loop: CASSEGINQPQHF. CDR3 DNA: TGTGCCAGCAGTGAAGGTATCAATCAGCCCCAGCATTTT.